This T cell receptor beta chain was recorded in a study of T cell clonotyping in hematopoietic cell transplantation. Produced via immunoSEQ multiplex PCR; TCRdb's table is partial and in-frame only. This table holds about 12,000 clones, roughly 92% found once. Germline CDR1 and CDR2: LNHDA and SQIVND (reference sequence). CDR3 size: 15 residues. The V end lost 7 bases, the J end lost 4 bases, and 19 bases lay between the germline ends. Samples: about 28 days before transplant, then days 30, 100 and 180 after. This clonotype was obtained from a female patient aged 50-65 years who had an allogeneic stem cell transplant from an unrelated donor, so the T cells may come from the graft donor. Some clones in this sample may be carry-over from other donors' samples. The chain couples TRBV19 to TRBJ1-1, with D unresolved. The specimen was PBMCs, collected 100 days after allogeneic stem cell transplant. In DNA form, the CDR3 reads TGTGCCAGTATCCCGCGGGAGGTGACCGGCACTGAAGCTTTCTTT. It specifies CASIPREVTGTEAFF.